The clone carrying this TCR beta chain was counted once. The antigen is unknown. The sample comes from a study of shared clonotypes between healthy human individuals. Study-wide points: Sequencing depth was expected to affect clonotype sharing among donors.

The CDR3 is 15 residues long. V shed 3 bases and J 6 bases; nucleotides not matched to a gene: 10. Germline CDR1 is SGDLS and CDR2 is YYNGEE. The data were produced by immunoSEQ multiplex PCR, yet TCRdb's version contains in-frame clones alone and is incomplete. The profile covers about 1,800,000 clones, with approximately 94% appearing a single time and 0.9% to 1.5% taken by the ten largest. Terminally differentiated effector memory CD45RA+ cells were excluded from the naive CD8 cells, which were CD45RO-negative and positively selected for CCR7. The sequence came from a young man in good health. Sequencing was carried out using naive CD8+ T cells sorted from blood. The rearrangement uses TRBV9 and TRBJ2-3; TRBD2 matches 7 bases. CDR3 in DNA: TGTGCCAGCAGCGGGGAGGGAACTTTCGCCGATACGCAGTATTTT. Its protein is CASSGEGTFADTQYF.